Listed below are T cell receptor beta chains from one sample, sequenced in a study of identical twins. TCRdb redid the calling of the 5' RACE reads with MiXCR, one entry per CDR3 protein. The sample yields under 250,000 distinct CDR3 sequences, 9.5% to 15% seen once. This sample also belongs to another study, concerning yellow fever vaccine responses in identical twins.

The sample comprised memory (CD45RO+) T cells sorted from blood. These receptors came from a woman aged 18-29 years in good health. CDR3s include the opening cysteine and the closing phenylalanine or tryptophan. Each record gives: J gene, D gene, clone size, V gene, CDR3 protein, CDR3 DNA. The D gene is left open where the match is weak. Size is omitted from some rows. Given values are once, few, many or a class for expanded clones.

>TRBJ2-7|-|few|TRBV21-1
CASSPMQARSYEQYF
TGTGCCAGCAGCCCCATGCAGGCGCGCTCCTACGAGCAGTACTTC
>TRBJ2-2|-|many|TRBV5-1
CASSLLSGNTGELFF
TGCGCCAGCAGCCTACTCAGCGGGAACACCGGGGAGCTGTTTTTT
>TRBJ1-2|-|-|TRBV5-1
CASSGGGQRHGYTF
TGCGCCAGCAGCGGGGGAGGACAGAGACATGGCTACACCTTC
>TRBJ2-1|TRBD2|few|TRBV3-1
CASSQDRYGGAWNEQFF
TGTGCCAGCAGCCAAGATAGGTACGGGGGGGCCTGGAATGAGCAGTTCTTC
>TRBJ1-2|-|few|TRBV3-1
CASSPGPRYGYTF
TGTGCCAGCAGCCCGGGACCGCGCTATGGCTACACCTTC
>TRBJ2-3|TRBD2|many|TRBV7-8
CASSLVLGGGSSTDTQYF
TGTGCCAGCAGCTTAGTGCTTGGCGGGGGATCTAGCACAGATACGCAGTATTTT
>TRBJ1-1|-|many|TRBV12-3/TRBV12-4
CASSFTTNTEAFF
TGTGCCAGCAGTTTTACCACGAACACTGAAGCTTTCTTT
>TRBJ2-7|TRBD2|-|TRBV5-1
CASSLDISGGPYEQYF
TGCGCCAGCAGCTTGGATATTAGCGGGGGGCCCTACGAGCAGTACTTC
>TRBJ2-3|TRBD1|-|TRBV25-1
CASSPGQGDADTQYF
TGTGCCAGCAGTCCGGGACAGGGGGATGCAGATACGCAGTATTTT
>TRBJ2-2|-|many|TRBV14
CASSLAGTGELFF
TGTGCCAGCAGCTTGGCCGGCACCGGGGAGCTGTTTTTT
>TRBJ1-2|TRBD1|-|TRBV7-2
CASSSNPGQGQYGYTF
TGTGCCAGCAGCTCCAACCCTGGACAGGGTCAATATGGCTACACCTTC
>TRBJ1-1|-|few|TRBV7-8
CASSVKGGNTEAFF
TGTGCCAGCAGCGTCAAGGGGGGGAACACTGAAGCTTTCTTT
>TRBJ2-7|TRBD1|few|TRBV30
CAWSDRTGGYEQYF
TGTGCCTGGAGTGATCGGACAGGGGGCTACGAGCAGTACTTC